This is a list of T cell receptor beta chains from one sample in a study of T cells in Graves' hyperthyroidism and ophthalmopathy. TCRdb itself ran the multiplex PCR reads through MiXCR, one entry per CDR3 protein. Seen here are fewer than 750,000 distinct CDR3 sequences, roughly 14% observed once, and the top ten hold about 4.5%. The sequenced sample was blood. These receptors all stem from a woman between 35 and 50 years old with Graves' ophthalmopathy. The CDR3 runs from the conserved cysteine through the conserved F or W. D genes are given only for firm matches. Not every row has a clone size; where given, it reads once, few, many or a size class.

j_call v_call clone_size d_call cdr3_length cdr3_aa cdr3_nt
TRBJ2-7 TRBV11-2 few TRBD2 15 CASSFTSGVTYEQYF TGTGCCAGCAGCTTTACTAGCGGGGTAACCTACGAGCAGTACTTC
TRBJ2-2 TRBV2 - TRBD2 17 CASSLGLAGRNTGELFF TGTGCCAGCAGTCTTGGACTAGCGGGACGGAACACCGGGGAGCTGTTTTTT
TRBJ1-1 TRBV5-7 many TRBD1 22 CASSWAPTGLYLVHGMDTEAFF TGTGCCAGCAGCTGGGCCCCGACAGGGCTCTATTTAGTTCATGGGATGGACACTGAAGCTTTCTTT
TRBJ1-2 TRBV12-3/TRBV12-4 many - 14 CASKFGGSNYGYTF TGTGCCAGCAAGTTCGGGGGCAGTAACTATGGCTACACCTTC
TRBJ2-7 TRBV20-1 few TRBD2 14 CSAKRTSGSYEQYF TGCAGTGCAAAACGGACTAGCGGATCCTACGAGCAGTACTTC
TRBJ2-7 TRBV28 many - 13 CASCGGSSYEQYF TGTGCCAGCTGCGGAGGAAGCTCCTACGAGCAGTACTTC
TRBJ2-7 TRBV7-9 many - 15 CASSLAPDISYEQYF TGTGCCAGCAGCTTAGCCCCGGACATCTCCTACGAGCAGTACTTC
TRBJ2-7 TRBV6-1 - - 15 CASITGTVSSYEQYF TGTGCCAGCATCACGGGGACGGTATCGTCCTACGAGCAGTACTTC
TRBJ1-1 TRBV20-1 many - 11 CRLGENTEAFF TGCAGGCTTGGGGAGAACACTGAAGCTTTCTTT
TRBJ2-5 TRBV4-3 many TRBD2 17 CASSQEDSGRAVETQYF TGCGCCAGCAGCCAAGAAGATAGCGGGAGGGCCGTGGAGACCCAGTACTTC
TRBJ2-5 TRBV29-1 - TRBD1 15 CSVEPGQGARETQYF TGCAGCGTCGAACCGGGACAGGGGGCTCGAGAGACCCAGTACTTC
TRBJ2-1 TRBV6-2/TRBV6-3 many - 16 CASSYSRHLGDNEQFF TGTGCCAGCAGTTACTCTCGGCACCTAGGTGACAATGAGCAGTTCTTC
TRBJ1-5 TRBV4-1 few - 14 CASSPRTENQPQHF TGCGCCAGCAGCCCCCGGACGGAGAATCAGCCCCAGCATTTT
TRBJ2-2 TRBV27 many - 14 CASSPIREIGELFF TGTGCCAGCAGTCCAATCAGGGAGATCGGGGAGCTGTTTTTT
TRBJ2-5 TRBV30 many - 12 CAWSVTQETQYF TGTGCCTGGAGTGTAACCCAAGAGACCCAGTACTTC
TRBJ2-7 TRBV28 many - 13 CASSSPARYEQYF TGTGCCAGCAGTTCGCCCGCTAGGTACGAGCAGTACTTC
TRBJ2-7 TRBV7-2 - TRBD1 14 CASSFAQGPYEQYF TGTGCCAGCAGCTTCGCACAGGGGCCCTACGAGCAGTACTTC
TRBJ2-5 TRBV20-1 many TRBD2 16 CSARDSSSGNGETQYF TGCAGTGCTAGAGATTCGTCTAGCGGGAATGGCGAGACCCAGTACTTC
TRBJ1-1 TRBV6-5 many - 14 CASSFRGGPYEAFF TGTGCCAGCAGTTTTCGCGGGGGGCCTTATGAAGCTTTCTTT
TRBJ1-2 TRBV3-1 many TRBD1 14 CASSQGQGVYGYTF TGTGCCAGCAGCCAAGGACAGGGGGTCTATGGCTACACCTTC
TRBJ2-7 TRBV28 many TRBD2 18 CASSLEGSLAGASYEQYF TGTGCCAGCAGTTTAGAGGGGAGCCTAGCGGGAGCTTCCTACGAGCAGTACTTC
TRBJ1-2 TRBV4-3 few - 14 CASSPALTSDGYTF TGCGCCAGCAGCCCCGCCCTCACCTCGGATGGCTACACCTTC